This T cell receptor (beta chain) comes out of a study of T-cell memory formation after mild COVID-19. In TCRdb, the 5' RACE reads were re-called with MiXCR into one record per CDR3 protein. The table lists roughly 250,000 distinct CDR3 sequences, around 17% of them singletons, with 22% in the top ten. This clonotype was counted only a few times. The TCR originated in a man aged 18 to 35 who had mild COVID-19 (a few samples of this study predate the infection). Cell type and time point are not known. The sample taken for sequencing was PBMCs or a T cell subset sorted from them (not recorded which).

The CDR3 loop reads CASSFSSSTDTQYF. As DNA, the CDR3 is TGTGCCAGCAGTTTTTCCTCATCGACAGATACGCAGTATTTT. V and J are TRBV7-3 and TRBJ2-3; D is undetermined. This CDR3 is built from 14 residues. Germline V gene lookup returns CDR1 SGHTA and CDR2 FQGTGA. V was cut by 6 bases and J by 3 bases, with 13 bases left in between.